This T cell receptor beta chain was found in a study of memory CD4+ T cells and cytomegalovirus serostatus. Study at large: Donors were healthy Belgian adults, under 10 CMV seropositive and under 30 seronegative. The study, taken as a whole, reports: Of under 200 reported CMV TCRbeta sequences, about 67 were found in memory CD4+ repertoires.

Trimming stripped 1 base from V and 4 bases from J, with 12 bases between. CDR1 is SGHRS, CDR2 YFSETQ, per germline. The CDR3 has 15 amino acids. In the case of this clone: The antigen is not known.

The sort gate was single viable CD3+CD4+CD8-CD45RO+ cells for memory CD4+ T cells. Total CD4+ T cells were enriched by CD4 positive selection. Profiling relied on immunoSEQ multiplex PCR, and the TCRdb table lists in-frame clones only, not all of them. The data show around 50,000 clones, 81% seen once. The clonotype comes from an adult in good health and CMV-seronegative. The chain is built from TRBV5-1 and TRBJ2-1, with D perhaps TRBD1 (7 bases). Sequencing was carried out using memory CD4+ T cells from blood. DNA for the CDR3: TGCGCCAGCAGCTTGCGGCAGGGGGGATACAATGAGCAGTTCTTC. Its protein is CASSLRQGGYNEQFF.